A selection of T cell receptor beta chains follows, all from one sample in a study of blood T cell repertoires in COVID-19. Repertoires were generated with immunoSEQ multiplex PCR, while TCRdb's copy carries only in-frame clones and drops some. Of about 66,000 clones listed, around 83% are singletons. The sequencing sample was made of peripheral blood. The source of these receptors is a man aged 50-59 years with active COVID-19. The CDR3 runs from the conserved cysteine through the conserved F or W. Clone size is shown for a subset of rows, as once, few, many or a class of expanded clone.

clone_size j_call v_call cdr3_aa
few TRBJ2-3 TRBV5-1 CASSLGGTSVTDTQYF
NA TRBJ1-2 TRBV29-1 CSVTPLLTGDYGYTF
NA TRBJ2-3 TRBV3-1/TRBV3-2 CASSQEGTGNTDTQYF
NA TRBJ2-6 TRBV7-2 CASSLVTLISGANVLTF
NA TRBJ2-1 TRBV19 CASSKAGGDEQFF
NA TRBJ2-4 TRBV10-1 CASSDHLPGTGSKNIQYF
NA TRBJ1-5 TRBV6-1 CASSDQAGQPQHF
NA TRBJ2-2 TRBV19 CASRPRLAGGGTGELFF
NA TRBJ2-5 TRBV4-1 CASSQEGPGLGGWTQYF
once TRBJ2-1 TRBV18 CASSNRQTADEQFF